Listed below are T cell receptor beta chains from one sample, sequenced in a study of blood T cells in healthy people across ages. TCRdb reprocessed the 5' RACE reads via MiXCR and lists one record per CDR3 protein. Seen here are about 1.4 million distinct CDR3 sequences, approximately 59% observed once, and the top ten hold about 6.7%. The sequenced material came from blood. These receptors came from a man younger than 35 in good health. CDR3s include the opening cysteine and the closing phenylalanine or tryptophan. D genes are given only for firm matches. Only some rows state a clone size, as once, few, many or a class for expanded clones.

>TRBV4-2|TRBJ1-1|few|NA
CASSHIRVPNTEAFF
TGTGCCAGCAGCCATATCAGGGTACCGAACACTGAAGCTTTCTTT
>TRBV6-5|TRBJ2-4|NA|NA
CASSYSLTQYNEQYF
TGTGCCAGCAGTTACTCGCTCACCCAATACAATGAGCAGTACTTC
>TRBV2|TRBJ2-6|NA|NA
CASFDLSRSGANVLTF
TGTGCCAGCTTCGACCTCAGCCGGTCTGGGGCCAACGTCCTGACTTTC
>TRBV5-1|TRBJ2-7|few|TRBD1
CASSWTGLPVEQYF
TGCGCCAGCAGCTGGACAGGGCTTCCGGTCGAGCAGTACTTC
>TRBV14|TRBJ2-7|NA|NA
CASSQGKGQDYEQYF
TGTGCCAGCAGCCAAGGCAAAGGGCAGGACTACGAGCAGTACTTC
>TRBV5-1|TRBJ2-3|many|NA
CASSLDLDTQYF
TGTGCCAGCAGCTTGGATCTGGATACGCAGTATTTT
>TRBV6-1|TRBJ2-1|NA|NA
CASSYGNDNEQFF
TGTGCCAGCAGCTACGGGAATGACAATGAGCAGTTCTTC
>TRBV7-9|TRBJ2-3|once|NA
CASSSSGDTDAQYF
TGTGCCAGCAGCTCAAGCGGGGACACAGATGCGCAGTATTTT
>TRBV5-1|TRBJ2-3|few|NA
CASSLGGLLSSTDTQYF
TGCGCCAGCAGCTTGGGGGGACTGCTTTCTAGCACAGATACGCAGTATTTT
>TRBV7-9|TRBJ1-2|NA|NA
CASSLGSWGNYGYTF
TGTGCCAGCAGCTTAGGATCGTGGGGGAACTATGGCTACACCTTC
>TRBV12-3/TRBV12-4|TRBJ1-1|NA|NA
CASSFKQGGVAFF
TGTGCCAGCAGTTTTAAGCAAGGGGGTGTAGCTTTCTTT
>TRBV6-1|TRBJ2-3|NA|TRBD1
CASRPLRGTTSTDTQYF
TGTGCCAGCAGACCCCTCAGGGGGACGACAAGCACAGATACGCAGTATTTT
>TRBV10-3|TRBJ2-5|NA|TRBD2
CAIAQGGRAGETQYF
TGTGCCATTGCCCAAGGCGGGAGGGCCGGGGAGACCCAGTACTTC
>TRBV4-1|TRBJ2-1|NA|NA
CASSHLYTDEQFF
TGCGCCAGCAGCCACCTATACACGGATGAGCAGTTCTTC
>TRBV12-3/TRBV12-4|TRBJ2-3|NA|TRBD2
CASSLNGRVPDTQYF
TGTGCCAGCAGTTTAAACGGGAGGGTCCCAGATACGCAGTATTTT
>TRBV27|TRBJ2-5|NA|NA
CASSSYVLETQYF
TGTGCCAGCAGTTCCTACGTCTTGGAGACCCAGTACTTC
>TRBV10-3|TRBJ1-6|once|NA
CAIMSGRSQNSPLHF
TGTGCCATCATGTCCGGGCGCAGCCAGAATTCACCCCTCCACTTT
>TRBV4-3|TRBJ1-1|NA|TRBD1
CASSQDRFENRGRDTEAFF
TGCGCCAGCAGCCAAGATAGATTCGAGAACAGGGGAAGGGACACTGAAGCTTTCTTT
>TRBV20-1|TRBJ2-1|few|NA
CSATGTYSYNEQFF
TGCAGTGCTACGGGCACCTACTCCTATAATGAGCAGTTCTTC
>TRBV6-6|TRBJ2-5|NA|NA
CASSYKQEQETQYF
TGTGCCAGCAGTTACAAACAGGAACAAGAGACCCAGTACTTC
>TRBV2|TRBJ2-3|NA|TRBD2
CASGRTSGSTDTQYF
TGTGCCAGCGGAAGGACTAGCGGGAGCACAGATACGCAGTATTTT
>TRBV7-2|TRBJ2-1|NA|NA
CASSLVSGGSYNEQFF
TGTGCCAGCAGCTTAGTCAGTGGGGGATCCTACAATGAGCAGTTCTTC
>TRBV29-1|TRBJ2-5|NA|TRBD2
CSVDGLAGGPDYNEQYF
TGCAGCGTTGACGGTCTAGCGGGAGGGCCCGACTACAATGAGCAGTACTTC
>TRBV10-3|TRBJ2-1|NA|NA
CAIIGIPLYNEQFF
TGTGCCATCATAGGGATCCCCCTTTACAATGAGCAGTTCTTC
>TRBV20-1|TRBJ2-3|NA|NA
CSASPARDTQYF
TGCAGTGCTAGTCCCGCGCGAGATACGCAGTATTTT
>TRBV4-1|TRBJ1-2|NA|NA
CASSQVRKQDGGYTF
TGCGCCAGCAGCCAAGTACGGAAGCAGGATGGTGGCTACACCTTC
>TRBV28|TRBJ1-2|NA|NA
CASSFVLGLPLNYGYTF
TGTGCCAGCAGTTTCGTCCTAGGCCTACCTTTGAACTATGGCTACACCTTC
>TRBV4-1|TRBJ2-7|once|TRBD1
CASSPTAGTGADEQYF
TGCGCCAGCAGCCCCACGGCCGGGACAGGGGCTGACGAGCAGTACTTC
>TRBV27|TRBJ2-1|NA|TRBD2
CATREGRDGPYNEQFF
TGTGCCACCCGAGAGGGGAGGGACGGGCCCTACAATGAGCAGTTCTTC
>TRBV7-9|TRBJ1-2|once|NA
CASSSTQGYGYTF
TGTGCCAGCAGCTCAACCCAGGGGTATGGCTACACCTTC
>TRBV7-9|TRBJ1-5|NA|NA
CASSFSSWPQHF
TGTGCCAGCAGCTTTTCGTCTTGGCCCCAGCATTTT
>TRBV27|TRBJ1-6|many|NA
CASSTNGGSNSPLHF
TGTGCCAGCAGCACTAACGGCGGGAGTAATTCACCCCTCCACTTT
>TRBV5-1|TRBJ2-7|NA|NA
CASSYGGDSQYEQYF
TGCGCCAGCAGCTACGGCGGGGACAGCCAGTACGAGCAGTACTTC
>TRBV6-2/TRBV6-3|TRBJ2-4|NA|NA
CASGTQTRLAKNIQYF
TGTGCCAGCGGAACCCAAACCCGACTAGCCAAAAACATTCAGTACTTC
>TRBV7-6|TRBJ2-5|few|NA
CASSLAVGEETQYF
TGTGCCAGCAGCTTAGCGGTGGGGGAGGAGACCCAGTACTTC
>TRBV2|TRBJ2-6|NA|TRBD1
CASIRDSASRGANVLTF
TGTGCCAGCATCCGGGACAGTGCGTCGAGGGGGGCCAACGTCCTGACTTTC
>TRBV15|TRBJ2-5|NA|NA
CATSGYGETQYF
TGTGCCACCAGCGGTTACGGGGAGACCCAGTACTTC
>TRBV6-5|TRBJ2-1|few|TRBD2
CASSQLAGGNNEQFF
TGTGCCAGCAGCCAACTAGCGGGGGGCAACAATGAGCAGTTCTTC
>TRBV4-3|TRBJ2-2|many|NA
CASSQDLDRTTGELFF
TGCGCCAGCAGCCAAGATCTTGACCGGACCACCGGGGAGCTGTTTTTT
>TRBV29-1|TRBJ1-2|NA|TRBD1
CSVGIQGAGGYTF
TGCAGCGTTGGAATCCAGGGGGCTGGAGGCTACACCTTC
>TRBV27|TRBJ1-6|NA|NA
CASSFDWASPLHF
TGTGCCAGCAGTTTCGACTGGGCGTCACCCCTCCACTTT
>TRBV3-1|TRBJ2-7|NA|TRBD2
CASSQDLVGGRGAYEQYF
TGTGCCAGCAGCCAAGATTTGGTAGGCGGGAGGGGTGCCTACGAGCAGTACTTC
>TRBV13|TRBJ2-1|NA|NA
CASSAAAHEQFF
TGTGCCAGCAGCGCGGCGGCGCATGAGCAGTTCTTC